The text below deals with one TCR beta chain. The data were obtained in a study of blood T cell repertoires in COVID-19. At the level of the study: Samples came from the United States, Italy and Spain, spanning acute and convalescent COVID-19. Nucleic acid was either cDNA or gDNA, and it came from T cells, B-cell-depleted T cells, or PBMCs.

CDR3 size: 15 residues. Germline loops: CDR1 MNHEY, CDR2 SVGEGT. V lost 2 bases and J lost 0; bases outside the gene matches: 2. Clones were sequenced by immunoSEQ multiplex PCR, and TCRdb holds only the in-frame ones, with some missing. This table holds 140,000 or so clones, 88% found once. This chain links TRBV6-2 or TRBV6-3 with TRBJ2-7; 9 bases fit TRBD1. The source is a man between 65 and 79 years old with acute or convalescent COVID-19. Sequencing was done on a sample of peripheral blood. The CDR3 spells CASSYGTGSSYEQYF. Here the CDR3 DNA reads TGTGCCAGCAGTTACGGGACAGGGAGCTCCTACGAGCAGTACTTC.